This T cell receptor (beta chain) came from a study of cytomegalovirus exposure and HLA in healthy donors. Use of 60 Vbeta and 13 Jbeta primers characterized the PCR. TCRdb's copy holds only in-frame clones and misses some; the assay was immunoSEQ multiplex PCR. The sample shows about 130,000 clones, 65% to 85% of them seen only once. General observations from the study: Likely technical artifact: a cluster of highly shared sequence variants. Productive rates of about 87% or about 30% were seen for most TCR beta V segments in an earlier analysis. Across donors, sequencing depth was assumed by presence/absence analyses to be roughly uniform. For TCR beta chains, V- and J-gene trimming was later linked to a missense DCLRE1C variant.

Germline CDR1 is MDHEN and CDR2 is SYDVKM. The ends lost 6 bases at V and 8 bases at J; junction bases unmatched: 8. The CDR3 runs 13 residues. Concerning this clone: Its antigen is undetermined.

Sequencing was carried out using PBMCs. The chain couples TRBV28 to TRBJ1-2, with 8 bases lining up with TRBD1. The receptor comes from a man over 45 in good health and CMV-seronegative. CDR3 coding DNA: TGTGCCAGCAGCGGACAGGGCCTTGGAGGCTACACCTTC. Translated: CASSGQGLGGYTF.